This TCR beta chain stems from a study of blood T cell repertoires in COVID-19. Generated by immunoSEQ multiplex PCR, the TCRdb table keeps only in-frame clones and is missing some. The sample lists 35,000 to 45,000 clones; roughly 90% were seen once. This CDR3 comprises 15 residues. The ends were cut back, 5 bases at V and 4 bases at J, with 15 bases in the middle. CDR1 and CDR2 from the germline V gene are MDHEN and SYDVKM. Sequencing used peripheral blood. The chain joins TRBV28 to TRBJ1-5; tentatively, D is TRBD1 (6 bases). The clonotype comes from a man aged 65 to 79 with active COVID-19. The CDR3 spells CASSLKGGGNQPQHF. In DNA form, the CDR3 reads TGTGCCAGCAGTCTCAAAGGGGGGGGGAATCAGCCCCAGCATTTT.